This T cell receptor beta chain was sequenced in a study of beta chain features in type 1 diabetes. Reverse transcribing all isolated RNA meant expressed TCRB transcripts were sequenced. Clones were read by immunoSEQ multiplex PCR, and TCRdb kept only the in-frame ones, dropping some. The sample consists of fewer than 400,000 clones, about a tenth of them appearing once. This CDR3 spans 15 amino acids. Losses at the gene ends were 4 bases for V and 4 bases for J; bases not matched to a gene: 8. CDR1 and CDR2 (germline): SGDLS, YYNGEE. Study-level points and caveats: Patients showed naive, central memory and Treg TCRB repertoires that appeared more similar than those of healthy donors. People with Type 1 diabetes carried modestly yet significantly shorter TCRB CDR3s in all four CD4+ subsets. In these data, an HLA type influence on TCRB rearrangement remained unresolved.

Of note for this clone: Its antigen is unidentified.

V and J are TRBV9 and TRBJ2-1; 7 positions match TRBD1. This TCR was sampled from a man younger than 45 with type 1 diabetes. Material for sequencing was central memory CD4+ T cells from blood. CDR3 protein: CASSSRQGAYNEQFF. CDR3 bases: TGTGCCAGCAGCTCCCGACAGGGTGCTTACAATGAGCAGTTCTTC.